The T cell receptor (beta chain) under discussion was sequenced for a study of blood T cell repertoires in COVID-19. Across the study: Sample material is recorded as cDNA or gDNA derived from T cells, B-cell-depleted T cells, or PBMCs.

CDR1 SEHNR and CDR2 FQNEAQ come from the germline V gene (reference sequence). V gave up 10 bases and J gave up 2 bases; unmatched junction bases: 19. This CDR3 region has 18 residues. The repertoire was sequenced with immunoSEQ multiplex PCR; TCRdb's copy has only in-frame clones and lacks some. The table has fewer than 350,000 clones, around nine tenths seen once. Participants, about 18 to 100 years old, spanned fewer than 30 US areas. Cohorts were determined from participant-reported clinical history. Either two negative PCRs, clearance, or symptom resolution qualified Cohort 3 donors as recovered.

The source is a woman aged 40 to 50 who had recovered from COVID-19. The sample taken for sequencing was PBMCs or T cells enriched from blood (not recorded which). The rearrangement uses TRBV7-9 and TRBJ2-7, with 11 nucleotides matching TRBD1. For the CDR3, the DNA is TGTGCCACAAACGGGGGACCCCAAGCGGGACAGGGGGCCTACGAGCAGTACTTC. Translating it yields CATNGGPQAGQGAYEQYF.